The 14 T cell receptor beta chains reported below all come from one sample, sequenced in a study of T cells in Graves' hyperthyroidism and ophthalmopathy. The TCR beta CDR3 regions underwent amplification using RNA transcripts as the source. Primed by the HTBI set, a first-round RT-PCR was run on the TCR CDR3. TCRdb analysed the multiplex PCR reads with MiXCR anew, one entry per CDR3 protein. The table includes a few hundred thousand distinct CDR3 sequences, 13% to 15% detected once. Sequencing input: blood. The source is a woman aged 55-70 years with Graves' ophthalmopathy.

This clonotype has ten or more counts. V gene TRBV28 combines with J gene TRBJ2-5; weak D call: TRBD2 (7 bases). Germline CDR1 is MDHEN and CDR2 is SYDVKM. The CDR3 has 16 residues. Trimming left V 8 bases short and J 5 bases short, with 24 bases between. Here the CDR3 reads CASGTGGRGLGETQYF. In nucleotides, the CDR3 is TGTGCCAGCGGAACCGGGGGGCGGGGTCTCGGGGAGACCCAGTACTTC.

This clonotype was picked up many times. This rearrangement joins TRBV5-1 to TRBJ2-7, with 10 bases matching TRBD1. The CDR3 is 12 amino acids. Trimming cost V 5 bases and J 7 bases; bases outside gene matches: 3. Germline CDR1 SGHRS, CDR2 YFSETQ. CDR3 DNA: TGCGCCAGCAGTGGGACAGGGGTTGAGCAGTACTTC. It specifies CASSGTGVEQYF.

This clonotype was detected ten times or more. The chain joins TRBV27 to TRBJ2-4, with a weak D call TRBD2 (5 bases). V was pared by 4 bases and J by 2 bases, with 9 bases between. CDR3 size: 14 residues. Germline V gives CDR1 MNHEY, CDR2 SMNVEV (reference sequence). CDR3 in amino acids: CASSSGIPKNIQYF. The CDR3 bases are TGTGCCAGCAGTTCCGGGATACCCAAAAACATTCAGTACTTC.

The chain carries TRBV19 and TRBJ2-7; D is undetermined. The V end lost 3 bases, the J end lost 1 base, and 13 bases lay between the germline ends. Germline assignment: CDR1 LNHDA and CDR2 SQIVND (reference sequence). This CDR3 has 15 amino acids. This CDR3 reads CASSMGGSESYEQYF. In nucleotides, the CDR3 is TGTGCCAGTAGTATGGGTGGATCAGAATCCTACGAGCAGTACTTC.

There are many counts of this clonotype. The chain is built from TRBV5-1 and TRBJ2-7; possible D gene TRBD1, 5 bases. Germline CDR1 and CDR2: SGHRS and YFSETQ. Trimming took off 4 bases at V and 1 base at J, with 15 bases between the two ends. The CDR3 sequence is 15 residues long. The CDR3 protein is CASSTGLAGSYEQYF. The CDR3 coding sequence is TGCGCCAGCAGCACCGGTCTCGCAGGGTCCTACGAGCAGTACTTC.

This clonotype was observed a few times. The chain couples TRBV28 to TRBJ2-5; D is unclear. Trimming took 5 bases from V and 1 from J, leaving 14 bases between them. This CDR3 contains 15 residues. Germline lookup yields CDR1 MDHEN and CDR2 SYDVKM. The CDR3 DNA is TGTGCCAGCAGTCCGAGTCATAGCCTCCAAGAGACCCAGTACTTC. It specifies CASSPSHSLQETQYF.

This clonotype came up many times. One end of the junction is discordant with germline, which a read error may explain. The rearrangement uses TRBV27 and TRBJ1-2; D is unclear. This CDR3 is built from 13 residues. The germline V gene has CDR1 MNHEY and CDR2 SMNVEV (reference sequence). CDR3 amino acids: CASSLTANYSYTF. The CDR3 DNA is TGTGCCAGCAGCCTCACGGCTAACTATAGCTACACCTTC.

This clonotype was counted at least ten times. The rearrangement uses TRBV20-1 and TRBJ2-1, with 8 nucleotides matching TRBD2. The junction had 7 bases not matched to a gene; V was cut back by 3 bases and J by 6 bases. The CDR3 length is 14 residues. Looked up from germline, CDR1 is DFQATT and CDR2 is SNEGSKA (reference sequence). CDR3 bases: TGCAGTGCTAGGGCGGGACTAGGGATCAATGAGCAGTTCTTC. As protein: CSARAGLGINEQFF.

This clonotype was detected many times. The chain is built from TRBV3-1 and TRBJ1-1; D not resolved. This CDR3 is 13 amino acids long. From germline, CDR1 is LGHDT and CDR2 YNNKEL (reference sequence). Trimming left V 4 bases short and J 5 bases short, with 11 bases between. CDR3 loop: CASSRVLGTEAFF. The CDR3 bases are TGTGCCAGCAGCCGTGTTTTGGGAACTGAAGCTTTCTTT. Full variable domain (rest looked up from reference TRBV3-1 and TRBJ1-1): DTAVSQTPKYLVTQMGNDKSIKCEQNLGHDTMYWYKQDSKKFLKIMFSYNNKELIINETVPNRFSPKSPDKAHLNLHINSLELGDSAVYFCASSRVLGTEAFFGQGTRLTVV.

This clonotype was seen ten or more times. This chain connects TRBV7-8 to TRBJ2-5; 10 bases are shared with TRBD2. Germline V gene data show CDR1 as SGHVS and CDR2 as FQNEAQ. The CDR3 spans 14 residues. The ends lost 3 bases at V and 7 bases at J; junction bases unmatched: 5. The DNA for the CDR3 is TGTGCCAGCAGCTTCCTAGCGGGAGTGGGGACCCAGTACTTC. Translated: CASSFLAGVGTQYF.

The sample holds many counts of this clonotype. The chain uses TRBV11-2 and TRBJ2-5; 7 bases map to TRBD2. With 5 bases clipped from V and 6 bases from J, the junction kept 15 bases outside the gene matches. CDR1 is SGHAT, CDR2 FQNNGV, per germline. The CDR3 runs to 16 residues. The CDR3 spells CASSPTPGTTVKTQYF. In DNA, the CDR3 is TGTGCCAGCAGCCCCACCCCAGGGACTACGGTGAAGACCCAGTACTTC. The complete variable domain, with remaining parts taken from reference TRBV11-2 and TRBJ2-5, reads EAGVAQSPRYKIIEKRQSVAFWCNPISGHATLYWYQQILGQGPKLLIQFQNNGVVDDSQLPKDRFSAERLKGVDSTLKIQPAKLEDSAVYLCASSPTPGTTVKTQYFGPGTRLLVL.

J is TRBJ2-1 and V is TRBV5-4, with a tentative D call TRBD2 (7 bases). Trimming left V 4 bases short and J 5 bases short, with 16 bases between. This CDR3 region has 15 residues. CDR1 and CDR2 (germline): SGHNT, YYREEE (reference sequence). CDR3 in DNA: TGTGCCAGCAGCCGGGGGCTAGCGGTCAACAATGAGCAGTTCTTC. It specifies CASSRGLAVNNEQFF.

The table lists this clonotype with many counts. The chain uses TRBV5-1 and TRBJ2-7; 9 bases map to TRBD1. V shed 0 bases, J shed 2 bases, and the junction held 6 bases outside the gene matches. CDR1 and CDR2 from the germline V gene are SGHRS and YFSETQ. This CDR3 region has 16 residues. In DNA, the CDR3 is TGCGCCAGCAGCTTGGTTACAGGGGGCAAAGCCTACGAGCAGTACTTC. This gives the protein CASSLVTGGKAYEQYF.

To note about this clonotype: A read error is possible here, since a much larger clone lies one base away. CDR3 amino acids: CSAREGSPSTDTQYF. CDR3 nucleotide sequence: TGCAGTGCTAGAGAGGGGTCACCTAGCACAGATACGCAGTATTTT. The chain has TRBV20-1 and TRBJ2-3; D gene unclear. The CDR3 sequence is 15 residues long. V was pared by 0 bases and J by 0 bases, with 10 bases between. CDR1 and CDR2 from the germline V gene are DFQATT and SNEGSKA (reference sequence).